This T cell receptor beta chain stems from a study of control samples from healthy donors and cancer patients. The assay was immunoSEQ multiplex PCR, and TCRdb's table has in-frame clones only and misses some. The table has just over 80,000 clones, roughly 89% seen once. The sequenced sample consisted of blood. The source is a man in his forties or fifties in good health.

CDR3 in amino acids: CASCRGSGETQYF. The CDR3 coding sequence is TGTGCCAGCTGCCGGGGTAGCGGGGAGACCCAGTACTTC. J is TRBJ2-5 and V is TRBV5-6; 7 bases fit TRBD2. Germline V gene sequence: CDR1 SGHDT, CDR2 YYEEEE. V was pared by 7 bases and J by 5 bases, with 8 bases of the junction left unmatched. The CDR3 spans 13 residues.